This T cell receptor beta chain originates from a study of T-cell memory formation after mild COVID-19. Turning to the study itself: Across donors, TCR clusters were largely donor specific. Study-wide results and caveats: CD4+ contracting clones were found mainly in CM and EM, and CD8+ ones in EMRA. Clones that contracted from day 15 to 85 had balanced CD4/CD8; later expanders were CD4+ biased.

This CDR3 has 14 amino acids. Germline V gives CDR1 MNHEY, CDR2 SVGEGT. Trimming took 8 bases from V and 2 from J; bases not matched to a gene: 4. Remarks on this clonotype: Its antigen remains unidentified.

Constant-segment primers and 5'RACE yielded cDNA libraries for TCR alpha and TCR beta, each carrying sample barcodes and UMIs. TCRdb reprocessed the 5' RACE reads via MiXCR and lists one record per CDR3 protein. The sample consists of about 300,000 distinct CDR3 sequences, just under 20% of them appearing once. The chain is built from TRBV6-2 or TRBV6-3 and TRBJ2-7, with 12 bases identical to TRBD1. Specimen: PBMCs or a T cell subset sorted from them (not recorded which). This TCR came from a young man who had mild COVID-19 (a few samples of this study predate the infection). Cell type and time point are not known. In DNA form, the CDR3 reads TGTGCCAGCGGGGGACAGGGGGCAACCTACGAGCAGTACTTC. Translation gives CASGGQGATYEQYF.